This T cell receptor (beta chain) is drawn from a study of cytomegalovirus exposure and HLA in healthy donors. There were likely unrecorded immune exposures, though donors were nominally healthy when sampled. Whole-study results and caveats: Judged likely to be a sequencing artifact was a cluster of highly shared sequence variants. As a later analysis showed, several of the most significant clusters appeared to be linked to common viral pathogens.

The study ran its PCR with 60 Vbeta and 13 Jbeta primers. Only in-frame clones appear in the TCRdb table, and some are missing; sequencing was by immunoSEQ multiplex PCR. Here the sample spans 65,000 to 75,000 clones, around three quarters being singletons. Note on this clone: The antigen remains unidentified.

With 4 bases removed from V and 6 bases from J, the gap between germline ends came to 19 bases. CDR1 MGHRA and CDR2 YSYEKL come from the germline V gene. CDR3 size: 16 residues. V usage is TRBV4-1 and J usage is TRBJ2-1, with D uncertain. The sample was PBMCs. The clonotype was recovered from a man in his forties or fifties in good health and CMV-seronegative. The CDR3 protein is CASSPRHVSGINEQFF. CDR3 nucleotides: TGCGCCAGCAGCCCCCGACACGTGTCAGGTATCAATGAGCAGTTCTTC.